This TCR beta chain was found in a study of cytomegalovirus exposure and HLA in healthy donors (dated 2017 in TCRdb). Turning to the overall study: An earlier analysis of about 560 of the donors reported over 250 Gb of sequence data and around 120 million unique TCR beta sequences obtained from about 179 million T cells. An early release that covered several hundred HLA-typed donors contained approximately 300 gigabases of sequencing data and 75 million to 100 million unique TCR sequences. The genetic ancestry cluster associated with self-reported Caucasian donors included about 81% of the 350 to 500 genotyped donors. The study aimed to test whether cataloging public T cell receptors could reveal signatures of past pathogen exposure. The T cell repertoires of 666 subjects were profiled by immunosequencing and related to cytomegalovirus serostatus. Along with the approximately 650-subject first cohort, a separate validation cohort of over a hundred different subjects was used. To predict cytomegalovirus infection status, the study combined high-throughput TCR immunosequencing, statistical association of individual TCRs with disease status, and machine learning. To study patterns of TCR occurrence, a later analysis re-analyzed previously published TCR beta repertoires from several hundred donors and added high-resolution HLA genotyping. In the later analysis, no new phenotypic data were used to find candidate immune exposures; instead, reliance was placed on TCR beta sequences and their occurrence across donors. An earlier analysis of several hundred of the donors used high-throughput TCR beta sequencing to judge whether each TCR beta V gene segment behaved as functional or pseudogenic. Donor age, sex, ethnicity and CMV serostatus were compiled alongside the repertoire data. A later genetic analysis took genome-wide SNP genotypes for about 65% of the 666 donors and used that subset as a discovery cohort. Every repertoire in the discovery cohort had been generated on one and the same sequencing platform. Both class I and class II loci were covered by HLA typing, at four-digit resolution. The number of typed donors differed by locus: about 620-640 for A, B, C, DRB1 and DQB1; approximately 520 for DQA1; around 610 for DPA1; and around 470 for DPB1. Because of strong linkage in the cohort, a handful of DR-DQ haplotypes were treated as single units for association and clustering. Across some 400 genotyped donors of the cohort, an average of approximately 240,000 unique TCR beta nucleotide sequences per donor were sequenced, and approximately 17% of those sequences were non-productive.

What the work shows at the level of the full study, not this receptor alone: A further reported finding was that TCR beta sequences accurately predicted the HLA-A and HLA-B alleles for most subjects in the first cohort. In a later genetic analysis, a missense DCLRE1C variant was associated with V-gene and J-gene trimming of TCR beta chains, and the association was replicated in an independent cohort. A cluster of highly shared sequence variants was judged likely to represent a technical artifact of the sequencing pipeline. In an earlier analysis of roughly 500 of the donors, most TCR beta V segments appeared in productive rearrangements about 87% or about 30% of the time, broadly matching IMGT annotations. Because counts were too low, seventeen rarely observed V segments, including chromosome 9 orphons, were excluded from the earlier analysis of fewer than 650 of the donors. In the study, some 160 TCR beta chains were listed as associated with cytomegalovirus. A few of the identified cytomegalovirus-associated TCR beta chains were confirmed in vitro to be specific for cytomegalovirus antigens. Linkage disequilibrium might explain the correlated functional status among segregating V segments, but an unknown experimental factor could not be excluded. Compared with equally common non-associated chains, HLA-associated TCR beta chains in a later analysis were more clonally expanded and had lower generation probabilities. According to a later genetic analysis, donors in an Asian-associated ancestry cluster had fewer N-insertions in productive TCRs than the approximately 650-donor mean. The authors suggested that the approach could potentially be generalized to other disease states and immunological phenotypes. Because HLA typing was missing for some donors at each locus, association tests included only the typed subset. In a later analysis, the rate of TCR association differed among HLA loci, with DRB1 alleles having the most associated TCRs and HLA-C alleles having the fewest. The cohort was sequenced for TCR beta chains only, and without alpha or paired-chain data the features that could be detected were limited. Roughly uniform sequencing depth across donors was assumed in presence/absence analyses, although this assumption may not hold. Some IMGT-functional V segments, including TRBV6-2 and TRBV6-3, could not be distinguished by the 87-base-pair reads and were therefore excluded. At a false discovery rate of 0.05, a later analysis linked under 20,000 TCR beta sequences to specific HLA alleles. In a later analysis, most CMV-associated TCR beta chains were found to appear HLA-restricted, with HLA associations seemingly driven largely by CMV exposure. The only immune exposure information available for the cohort was CMV serostatus. According to a later analysis, parvovirus B19, influenza, CMV and Epstein-Barr virus appeared linked to several top co-occurrence clusters. In both the original and validation cohorts, the classifier was reported to diagnose cytomegalovirus status with high specificity and sensitivity. When HLA alleles, especially DR and DQ, strongly co-occurred, attributing TCR associations to individual alleles was difficult. Most TCR sequences were observed very rarely across donors, whereas some public TCRs were present in many individuals.

The method was the immunoSEQ multiplex PCR assay. A mixture of 60 forward primers for TCR Vbeta segments and 13 reverse primers for TCR Jbeta segments was used in the multiplex PCR. The CDR3 region of rearranged TCR beta genes was amplified from genomic DNA by a multiplex PCR assay. Amplified TCR beta libraries were sequenced as 87-base-pair reads on the Illumina HiSeq System. The published analysis was carried out like this. Across the roughly 600 repertoires, a later analysis counted 75 million to 90 million unique TCR beta chains, about 10 million of which were shared by at least two donors. Raw reads were error-corrected and collapsed into unique sequences by a nearest-neighbor algorithm in which closely related sequences were merged to remove PCR and sequencing errors. CDR3 sequences were aligned to IMGT reference sequences to assign V, D and J gene segments. For a sequence to be retained, a match of at least six nucleotides to both a V gene segment and a J gene segment was required. A rearrangement counted as productive if the CDR3 had no stop codons and remained in frame with V and J, and every other rearrangement counted as non-productive. CDR3 was defined by IMGT convention, running from the second conserved V-encoded cysteine to the conserved J-encoded phenylalanine. Sequences without an unambiguous match to a single V gene segment were excluded from the earlier analysis of a few hundred of the donors. In an earlier analysis of several hundred of the donors, a V segment was called functional when productive rearrangements were above 56.7%, and segregating when the standard deviation between donors exceeded 5%. A statistical classification framework was built to diagnose cytomegalovirus status from the catalog of TCR beta chain sequences. V and J gene assignment, in a later analysis, came from comparing TCR nucleotide sequences with IMGT/GENE-DB human TR gene sequences. In a later analysis, CDR3 sequences and most-parsimonious VDJ recombination scenarios were assigned using the TCRdist pipeline. In a later analysis, each TCR beta chain was defined by its CDR3 amino acid sequence together with its V-gene family, and reads lacking a unique V-gene family were excluded. In a later analysis, 550 to 650 highly shared, low-generation-probability nucleotide sequences were removed to address suspected cross-contamination and a sequencing artifact. For each public chain, a later analysis derived a clonal expansion index from normalized ranks of inferred template counts within each repertoire. A later analysis computed generation probabilities with a VDJ recombination model fitted to out-of-frame rearrangements, and checked the results against IGoR. In a later analysis, TCR-TCR, TCR-HLA and TCR-CMV co-occurrence was scored with hypergeometric tests, and a repertoire-size bias correction was applied to TCR pairs. In a later analysis, false discovery rates were estimated by permuting HLA or CMV assignments 20 times. In a later analysis, co-occurring TCRs were grouped using DBSCAN, with TCRdist sequence similarity added in when clustering inside HLA-allele-positive subsets. Co-occurrence clustering excluded repertoires with fewer than 30,000 or more than 120,000 public chains, plus five with anomalous nucleotide sharing. This is the immuneACCESS table as TCRdb keeps it, with only in-frame sequences that have V and J called. A part of the clones is gone; compared with another copy, unresolved V genes explain less than half, and the rest is unexplained. For V, J and clone size, that table is used; D and trimming come from the DNA. The table for this sample lists about 160,000 clones; over 70% of them were counted only once. The leading ten clones occupy around 9.8% of the sample.

To note about this clone: Its antigen is unknown. No much larger clonotype is one base removed from it; base qualities were not supplied.

Relative to germline, V is 4 bases shorter and J is 3 bases shorter, with 12 bases between their ends. CDR1 and CDR2, looked up from the germline V gene, are SGHTA and FQGNSA. Taken from cysteine to phenylalanine, the CDR3 has 14 residues. The DNA shown is the 42-base CDR3, in frame from base 1. The cohort comprised 710 or so healthy bone marrow donors. At the time of sampling, every cohort member was nominally healthy, though immune exposures that went unrecorded were likely present. The donor was CMV seropositive and belonged to the group of around 300 seropositive cohort members. Every donor gave a peripheral blood sample, and the peripheral blood mononuclear cells from that sample were used for TCR beta sequencing. Genomic DNA was extracted from the blood cell samples with the Qiagen DNeasy Blood Extraction Kit.

This TCR came from a man younger than 30 in good health and CMV-seropositive. The rearrangement joined TRBV7-2 to TRBJ1-1; TRBD1 is a weak D gene call, 5 bases matching. Sequenced: PBMCs. In nucleotide form, the sequence is TGTGCCAGCAGCTCAGTCGCAGGGTACACTGAAGCTTTCTTT. It translates to CASSSVAGYTEAFF.